The 18 T cell receptor beta chains below all came from one sample that was sequenced in a study of beta chain features in type 1 diabetes. The whole isolated RNA underwent reverse transcription, so sequencing captured expressed TCRB transcripts. The table came from immunoSEQ multiplex PCR; TCRdb's copy has only in-frame clones and leaves some out. The sample has hundreds of thousands of clones, about 15% seen once. The sample consisted of central memory CD4+ T cells from blood. These receptors were taken from a man younger than 40 in good health.

This clone was recorded a few times. A junction end diverges from the germline sequence, so it may reflect a read error. The sample holds other DNA sequences that translate to the same CDR3. The chain is built from TRBV18 and TRBJ2-5; D uncertain. Germline V gene sequence: CDR1 KGHSH, CDR2 LQKENI. There are 11 residues in the CDR3. In nucleotides, the CDR3 is TGTGCCAGCTCGCCACAAGAGACCCAGTACTTC. It codes for CASSPQETQYF.

In DNA, the CDR3 is TGTGCCAGCAGCCGCCCGACTAGCGGGAGTCTGAGGTCCTCAGAGACCCAGTACTTC. Its translation is CASSRPTSGSLRSSETQYF. The genes are TRBV7-9 and TRBJ2-5; TRBD2 agrees at 12 bases. The CDR3 runs 19 residues. Trimming removed 5 bases from V and 4 bases from J; junction bases left unmatched: 17. Germline V CDR1 and CDR2: SEHNR, FQNEAQ (reference sequence).

This clone was detected a few times. The rearrangement links TRBV7-6 to TRBJ1-3; TRBD1 aligns across 7 bases. With 1 base clipped from V and 3 bases from J, the junction kept 6 bases outside the gene matches. Germline CDR1 is SGHVS and CDR2 is FNYEAQ. CDR3 length: 16 amino acids. CDR3 in amino acids: CASSLGAQGYGNTIYF. The CDR3 region has the DNA TGTGCCAGCAGCTTAGGGGCACAGGGGTATGGAAACACCATATATTTT.

The V gene is TRBV11-3, the J gene TRBJ2-1; 9 nucleotides align to TRBD2. CDR1 and CDR2 (germline): SGHNT, YENEEA. V lost 7 bases and J lost 2; bases outside the gene matches: 9. The CDR3 covers 16 residues. In DNA, the CDR3 is TGTGCCAGCAACTCCTTAGCGGGAGCCACCTACAATGAGCAGTTCTTC. Amino acids: CASNSLAGATYNEQFF.

This clone was detected a few times. The chain uses TRBV27 and TRBJ1-2; D uncertain. Per the germline V gene, CDR1 is MNHEY and CDR2 is SMNVEV (reference sequence). V lost 3 bases and J 0 bases, leaving 8 bases between the germline ends. This CDR3 has 14 amino acids. The CDR3 loop is CASSFGTANYGYTF. The CDR3 DNA is TGTGCCAGCAGTTTTGGTACAGCTAACTATGGCTACACCTTC.

In this sample, this clone turned up a few times. The chain carries TRBV19 and TRBJ2-1, with D maybe TRBD1 (6 bases). Germline-derived CDR1 and CDR2 are LNHDA and SQIVND (reference sequence). The germline V and J ends were trimmed by 3 bases and 7 bases, with 13 bases remaining between them. The CDR3 runs 14 residues. CDR3 amino acids: CASSMTGGRNEQFF. CDR3 nucleotide sequence: TGTGCCAGTAGTATGACAGGAGGACGGAATGAGCAGTTCTTC.

This clone was observed a handful of times. The V and J genes are TRBV19 and TRBJ2-1, with a tentative D call TRBD1 (6 bases). The germline CDR1 and CDR2 sequences are LNHDA and SQIVND (reference sequence). The length of the CDR3 is 13 residues. Trimming left V 8 bases short and J 3 bases short, with 11 bases between. As DNA, the CDR3 is TGTGCCAGTCAGGGGCACAGCTACAATGAGCAGTTCTTC. Its protein is CASQGHSYNEQFF.

The J gene is TRBJ2-3, the V gene TRBV11-2; 10 bases agree with TRBD2. From germline, CDR1 is SGHAT and CDR2 FQNNGV. The CDR3 length is 17 residues. V was pared by 1 base and J by 3 bases, with 7 bases of the junction left unmatched. The CDR3 nucleotides read TGTGCCAGCAGCTTAGGAGGAGCGGGGGGGCCGACAGATACGCAGTATTTT. Its protein is CASSLGGAGGPTDTQYF.

The chain has TRBV2 and TRBJ2-1; 10 positions agree with TRBD2. There are 15 residues in the CDR3. V dropped 7 bases and J dropped 8; count of bases not matched to a gene: 11. The germline gives CDR1 SNHLY, CDR2 FYNNEI. The CDR3 DNA is TGTGCCAGCAACCTCCTAGCGGGGGCAGGGGATGAGCAGTTCTTC. Its translation is CASNLLAGAGDEQFF.

The chain links TRBV9 to TRBJ2-1; D ambiguous. V dropped 0 bases and J dropped 4 bases, with 11 bases sitting between them. CDR3 length equals 15 residues. Germline CDR1 SGDLS, CDR2 YYNGEE. The CDR3 sequence is CASSVGASWYNEQFF. Here the CDR3 DNA reads TGTGCCAGCAGCGTAGGGGCATCATGGTACAATGAGCAGTTCTTC.

This clone appeared a few times. This CDR3 reads CASSLGTTGGYTF. CDR3 nucleotides: TGTGCCAGCAGCTTAGGGACTACGGGTGGCTACACCTTC. The rearrangement joins TRBV7-2 to TRBJ1-2; the D is unclear. The ends were cut back, 1 base at V and 7 bases at J, with 10 bases in the middle. This CDR3 has 13 residues. Germline V lookup: CDR1 SGHTA, CDR2 FQGNSA.

The chain is built from TRBV6-6 and TRBJ2-3; D tentatively reads TRBD1 or TRBD2 (6 bases each). CDR3 length: 16 amino acids. The V and J ends lost 0 bases and 3 bases respectively, with 13 bases between them. Per germline, CDR1 MNHNY and CDR2 SVGAGI (reference sequence). The CDR3 DNA is TGTGCCAGCAGTTACTCCCTCGGGGGCGGAACAGATACGCAGTATTTT. It is translated as CASSYSLGGGTDTQYF.

This clone was seen a handful of times. The CDR3 coding sequence is TGTGCCAGCAGCTGGGACAACAACGAGCAGTACGTC. This encodes CASSWDNNEQYV. The rearrangement links TRBV5-4 to TRBJ2-7; a weak D match, TRBD1 (6 bases). Germline loops: CDR1 SGHNT, CDR2 YYREEE (reference sequence). The V and J ends lost 3 bases and 5 bases respectively, with 9 bases between them. CDR3 length equals 12 residues.

The chain couples TRBV4-3 to TRBJ2-7; D uncertain. Germline V CDR1 and CDR2: LGHNA, YSLEER. V dropped 0 bases and J dropped 9 bases, with 9 bases sitting between them. The CDR3 spans 12 residues. For the CDR3, the DNA is TGCGCCAGCAGCCAAGATGGCTCTAGGCAGTACTTC. Translation gives CASSQDGSRQYF.

The chain links TRBV4-2 to TRBJ2-2; D unclear. The ends were cut back, 0 bases at V and 5 bases at J, with 10 bases in the middle. In germline, CDR1 is LGHNA, CDR2 YNFKEQ. The CDR3 has 15 amino acids. The CDR3 sequence: CASSQDLIWTGELFF. CDR3 nucleotides: TGTGCCAGCAGCCAAGATCTGATATGGACCGGGGAGCTGTTTTTT.

The table lists this clone with a few counts. The CDR3 DNA reads TGTGCCAGCAAGGACAGGGCGAACACTGAAGCTTTCTTT. Amino acid sequence: CASKDRANTEAFF. This chain links TRBV6-1 with TRBJ1-1, with TRBD1 identical over 8 bases. CDR3 length equals 13 residues. The V and J ends lost 7 bases and 1 base, in that order; junction bases with no gene match: 2. Germline values: CDR1 MNHNS, CDR2 SASEGT.

The chain recombines TRBV7-2 with TRBJ2-1; 10 bases are a match to TRBD2. Germline CDR1 is SGHTA and CDR2 is FQGNSA. J was trimmed by 7 bases and V by 5 bases; bases with no gene match: 5. The CDR3 totals 14 residues. The CDR3 DNA reads TGTGCCAGCAGCCGCGGGACTAGCGAGAATGAGCAGTTCTTC. It encodes CASSRGTSENEQFF.

The CDR3 DNA reads TGTGCCAGCAGCCAAGAGACAGTACGGGGCACTGAAGCTTTCTTT. Amino acids: CASSQETVRGTEAFF. The rearrangement links TRBV4-2 to TRBJ1-1, with a tentative D call TRBD1 (5 bases). Germline V gene sequence: CDR1 LGHNA, CDR2 YNFKEQ. The V and J ends lost 0 bases and 4 bases respectively, with 12 bases between them. The CDR3 totals 15 residues.